This T cell receptor (beta chain) was sequenced for a study of post-analysis software for immune sequencing data. General study results and limits: Among multiple sclerosis patients, normalized Chao1 diversity was significantly below that of controls.

The TCR beta cDNA libraries carried unique molecular identifiers. TCRdb re-called the PCR reads through MiXCR, storing one row per CDR3 protein. The data show about 770,000 distinct CDR3 sequences, around 45% seen once. This clonotype was seen a few times. The antigen is undetermined. The sample taken for sequencing was blood. The TCR was taken from a girl between 5 and 17 years old with multiple sclerosis.

CDR3 in amino acids: CASSGPGQGGGYTF. In DNA form, the CDR3 reads TGCGCCAGCAGCGGACCGGGACAGGGAGGCGGCTACACCTTC. V and J are TRBV5-1 and TRBJ1-2; 9 bases are shared with TRBD1. Trimming removed 4 bases from V and 8 bases from J; junction bases left unmatched: 9. Germline loops: CDR1 SGHRS, CDR2 YFSETQ. This CDR3 is 14 amino acids long.